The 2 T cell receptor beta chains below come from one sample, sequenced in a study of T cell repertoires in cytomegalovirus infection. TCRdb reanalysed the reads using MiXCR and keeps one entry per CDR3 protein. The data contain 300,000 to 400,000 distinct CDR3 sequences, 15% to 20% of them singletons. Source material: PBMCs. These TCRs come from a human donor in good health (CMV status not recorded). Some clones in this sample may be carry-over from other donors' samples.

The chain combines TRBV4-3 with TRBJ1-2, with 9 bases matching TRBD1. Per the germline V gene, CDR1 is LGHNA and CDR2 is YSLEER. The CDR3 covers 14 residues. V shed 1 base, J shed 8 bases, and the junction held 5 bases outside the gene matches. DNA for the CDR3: TGCGCCAGCAGCCAAGCCGGGACAGGGATAGGCTACACCTTC. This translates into CASSQAGTGIGYTF.

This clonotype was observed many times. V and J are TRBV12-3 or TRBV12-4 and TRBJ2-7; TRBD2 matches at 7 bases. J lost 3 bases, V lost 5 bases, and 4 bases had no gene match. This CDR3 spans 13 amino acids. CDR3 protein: CASSHRTSYEQYF. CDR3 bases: TGTGCCAGCAGTCACAGGACTAGCTACGAGCAGTACTTC.